Listed here are 3 T cell receptor beta chains from one sample, sequenced in a study of blood T cell repertoires in COVID-19. Sequencing used immunoSEQ multiplex PCR; TCRdb keeps in-frame clones, though not all of them. The data show 150,000 to 200,000 clones, with roughly nine tenths seen just once and less than 1% held by the top ten. The sample consisted of peripheral blood. These receptor sequences come from a man aged 18 to 29 with acute or convalescent COVID-19.

This chain connects TRBV6-6 to TRBJ1-1; D remains ambiguous. The V end was cut by 7 bases, the J end by 8 bases, with 14 bases between. The germline V gene has CDR1 MNHNY and CDR2 SVGAGI (reference sequence). CDR3 size: 12 residues. The CDR3 is CASINLSTEAFF. In nucleotides, the CDR3 is TGTGCCAGCATCAACCTGTCCACAGAAGCTTTCTTT.

This chain links TRBV2 with TRBJ1-5; unclear D gene. Germline V gene data show CDR1 as SNHLY and CDR2 as FYNNEI. Trimming shortened V by 5 bases and J by 0 bases, and 11 bases separated the two germline ends. The CDR3 loop spans 15 amino acids. The DNA of the CDR3 is TGTGCCAGCAGTCGCGGACTCTATAGCAATCAGCCCCAGCATTTT. Translation: CASSRGLYSNQPQHF.

This clone was picked up one time. The gene calls are TRBV2 and TRBJ2-5; 9 bases match TRBD1. The CDR3 runs to 13 residues. V was pared by 5 bases and J by 4 bases, with 2 bases of the junction left unmatched. Germline CDR1 SNHLY, CDR2 FYNNEI. The CDR3 spells CASSRDRAETQYF. The CDR3 DNA is TGTGCCAGCAGTCGGGACAGGGCAGAGACCCAGTACTTC. Complete variable domain (other parts from reference TRBV2 and TRBJ2-5): EPEVTQTPSHQVTQMGQEVILRCVPISNHLYFYWYRQILGQKVEFLVSFYNNEISEKSEIFDDQFSVERPDGSNFTLKIRSTKLEDSAMYFCASSRDRAETQYFGPGTRLLVL.